Each of the 24 T cell receptor beta chains below was sequenced from the same sample in a study of blood T cell repertoires in COVID-19. Repertoires were generated with immunoSEQ multiplex PCR, while TCRdb's copy carries only in-frame clones and drops some. The table shows around 150,000 clones, with more than 70% occurring only once. The sample comprised peripheral blood. The receptor set was obtained from a man aged 45 to 65 with active or convalescent COVID-19.

This sequence joins TRBV6-6 and TRBJ2-7, with TRBD1 identical over 7 bases. Germline values: CDR1 MNHNY, CDR2 SVGAGI (reference sequence). V dropped 0 bases and J dropped 6; count of bases not matched to a gene: 5. The CDR3 runs 14 residues. CDR3 nucleotide sequence: TGTGCCAGCAGTTACTCCGACAGGGTCAGCGAGCAGTACTTC. This gives the protein CASSYSDRVSEQYF.

This chain uses TRBV5-1 with TRBJ2-7, with D possibly matching TRBD2 (5 bases). This CDR3 is 12 amino acids long. Trimming removed 4 bases from V and 3 bases from J, with 8 bases in between. Germline CDR1 SGHRS, CDR2 YFSETQ. The CDR3 is CASSPRDYEQYF. The CDR3 DNA reads as TGCGCCAGCAGCCCCCGGGACTACGAGCAGTACTTC.

The chain links TRBV5-4 to TRBJ2-7; 12 bases map to TRBD1. Germline-derived CDR1 and CDR2 are SGHNT and YYREEE (reference sequence). The CDR3 length is 15 residues. V lost 3 bases, J lost 5 bases, and 6 bases stayed unmatched. The CDR3 sequence is CASSSTGTGGDEQYF. CDR3 nucleotide sequence: TGTGCCAGCAGCTCGACCGGGACAGGGGGCGACGAGCAGTACTTC.

CDR3 bases: TGTGCCAGCAGTCTCAGCGGGAGAAGGGGTACGCAGTATTTT. Its protein product is CASSLSGRRGTQYF. This chain links TRBV27 with TRBJ2-3; 8 bases agree with TRBD2. The J segment lost 8 bases and the V segment lost 5 bases, leaving 9 bases of the junction unmatched. Germline V gene lookup returns CDR1 MNHEY and CDR2 SMNVEV (reference sequence). There are 14 residues in the CDR3.

The chain is built from TRBV7-9 and TRBJ2-7, with 9 positions matching TRBD1. The CDR3 has 15 residues. Germline-derived CDR1 and CDR2 are SEHNR and FQNEAQ (reference sequence). Trimming at V came to 5 bases and at J to 6 bases, leaving 11 bases not matched to a gene. CDR3 sequence: CASSDRDRDTGEQYF. CDR3 sequence (DNA): TGTGCCAGCAGCGACCGGGACAGGGACACGGGCGAGCAGTACTTC.

The V gene is TRBV6-6, the J gene TRBJ2-3, with 10 bases fitting TRBD2. Trimming at V came to 5 bases and at J to 1 base, leaving 9 bases not matched to a gene. This CDR3 is built from 17 residues. Germline loops: CDR1 MNHNY, CDR2 SVGAGI (reference sequence). CDR3 in amino acids: CASSPGLAIGRTDTQYF. The DNA for the CDR3 is TGTGCCAGCAGTCCGGGACTAGCGATTGGTCGCACAGATACGCAGTATTTT.

V is TRBV25-1 and J is TRBJ1-2; no definite D call. Germline V gives CDR1 MGHDK, CDR2 SYGVNS. V was trimmed by 1 base and J by 4 bases, leaving 4 bases between them. The CDR3 has 12 residues. CDR3 amino acids: CASSESSYGYTF. CDR3 DNA: TGTGCCAGCAGTGAATCCAGCTATGGCTACACCTTC.

This clone has more than one count but fewer than ten. The V call is TRBV28, the J call TRBJ1-1; the D is unclear. The V and J ends lost 3 bases and 0 bases respectively, with 8 bases between them. Looked up from germline, CDR1 is MDHEN and CDR2 is SYDVKM. The CDR3 spans 14 residues. The CDR3 loop is CASSLWRMNTEAFF. In DNA, the CDR3 is TGTGCCAGCAGTTTGTGGCGGATGAACACTGAAGCTTTCTTT.

The chain has TRBV28 and TRBJ1-4; D is possibly TRBD1 (5 bases). V lost 3 bases and J lost 8, with 16 bases in between. Germline V gives CDR1 MDHEN, CDR2 SYDVKM. CDR3 size: 15 residues. The CDR3: CASSFYRTGGEKLFF. The CDR3 nucleotides read TGTGCCAGCAGTTTCTACAGGACGGGGGGGGAAAAACTGTTTTTT.

The CDR3 loop reads CSVTVDRKKLFF. The CDR3 DNA is TGCAGCGTCACCGTGGACAGGAAAAAACTGTTTTTT. This chain links TRBV29-1 with TRBJ1-4, with 7 nucleotides matching TRBD1. With 6 bases clipped from V and 9 bases from J, the junction kept 7 bases outside the gene matches. Germline V gives CDR1 SQVTM, CDR2 ANQGSEA. The CDR3 extends over 12 amino acids.

The V and J genes are TRBV28 and TRBJ1-5, with a weak D call TRBD1 (5 bases). This CDR3 is built from 15 residues. The germline V and J ends were trimmed by 2 bases and 6 bases, with 14 bases remaining between them. Germline V CDR1 and CDR2: MDHEN, SYDVKM. This chain's CDR3 is CASSLREGWVQPQHF. The CDR3, as DNA: TGTGCCAGCAGTTTAAGGGAGGGGTGGGTTCAGCCCCAGCATTTT.

The table lists this clone with a count of one. The chain carries TRBV6-6 and TRBJ2-3; 9 bases align to TRBD1. V lost 5 bases, J lost 5 bases, and 8 bases stayed unmatched. The CDR3 totals 15 residues. Germline-derived CDR1 and CDR2 are MNHNY and SVGAGI (reference sequence). Here the CDR3 reads CASSPTGGSRDTQYF. The CDR3 DNA sequence: TGTGCCAGCAGTCCGACAGGGGGGAGTAGAGATACGCAGTATTTT.

This chain joins TRBV11-2 and TRBJ1-2; D is uncertain. The V gene lost 5 bases and the J gene lost 6 bases, with 13 bases spanning the gap. Germline assignment: CDR1 SGHAT and CDR2 FQNNGV. The CDR3 sequence is 13 residues long. Written as DNA, the CDR3 is TGTGCCAGCAGCCCTAGTGGGTTCCATGGCTACACCTTC. Translating it yields CASSPSGFHGYTF. Together with reference TRBV11-2 and TRBJ1-2, the CDR3 gives the full variable domain: EAGVAQSPRYKIIEKRQSVAFWCNPISGHATLYWYQQILGQGPKLLIQFQNNGVVDDSQLPKDRFSAERLKGVDSTLKIQPAKLEDSAVYLCASSPSGFHGYTFGSGTRLTVV.

The chain couples TRBV2 to TRBJ2-3; D is possibly TRBD1 (7 bases). Trimming removed 6 bases from V and 1 base from J, with 29 bases in between. CDR3 size: 20 residues. Per the germline V gene, CDR1 is SNHLY and CDR2 is FYNNEI. The CDR3 loop is CASSPLDRVGTRWGTDTQYF. CDR3 nucleotide sequence: TGTGCCAGCAGCCCCCTCGACAGGGTTGGGACTCGATGGGGCACAGATACGCAGTATTTT.

The V gene is TRBV25-1, the J gene TRBJ2-5; TRBD2 matches at 7 bases. After removal of 2 bases from V and 6 bases from J, the junction contained 15 bases not matched to a gene. The CDR3 is 17 residues long. Germline V lookup: CDR1 MGHDK, CDR2 SYGVNS. The CDR3 region is CASSEEGNGRRSKTQYF. CDR3 nucleotide sequence: TGTGCCAGCAGTGAAGAGGGGAACGGGAGGAGATCGAAGACCCAGTACTTC.

The chain is built from TRBV28 and TRBJ1-2; D may be TRBD1 (6 bases). The germline V gene encodes CDR1 MDHEN and CDR2 SYDVKM. This CDR3 spans 12 amino acids. The V and J ends lost 3 bases and 9 bases respectively, with 11 bases between them. For the CDR3, the DNA is TGTGCCAGCAGTTTCTTACAGGGTAGCTACACCTTC. It is translated as CASSFLQGSYTF.

This clone came up a few times. The chain recombines TRBV11-2 with TRBJ2-7, with TRBD2 matching over 8 bases. Germline loops: CDR1 SGHAT, CDR2 FQNNGV. The CDR3 extends over 17 amino acids. V was clipped by 3 bases and J by 0 bases; unmatched bases: 10. CDR3 loop: CASSFRGGSGYSYEQYF. Written as DNA, the CDR3 is TGTGCCAGCAGCTTCCGGGGGGGTAGCGGGTACTCCTACGAGCAGTACTTC.

This chain links TRBV6-1 with TRBJ2-2; the match to TRBD2 covers 10 bases. This CDR3 spans 16 amino acids. V was pared by 0 bases and J by 6 bases, with 4 bases of the junction left unmatched. The V gene's germline CDR1 is MNHNS and CDR2 SASEGT. The CDR3 bases are TGTGCCAGCAGTGAAGCGGCTAGCGGGAGACCCGGGGAGCTGTTTTTT. It specifies CASSEAASGRPGELFF.

The chain couples TRBV28 to TRBJ1-2; 10 nucleotides align to TRBD1. The CDR3 has 13 residues. The V gene's germline CDR1 is MDHEN and CDR2 SYDVKM. Trimming at V came to 8 bases and at J to 6 bases, leaving 6 bases not matched to a gene. The DNA of the CDR3 is TGTGCCAGCGGCCGGGACAGGGGAAATGGCTACACCTTC. Protein sequence: CASGRDRGNGYTF.

The chain couples TRBV28 to TRBJ2-7; possibly TRBD2 for D (6 bases). V was cut by 7 bases and J by 3 bases, with 19 bases left in between. There are 15 residues in the CDR3. Looked up from germline, CDR1 is MDHEN and CDR2 is SYDVKM. The CDR3 loop is CASTSAPSAGYEQYF. CDR3 nucleotide sequence: TGTGCCAGCACATCTGCCCCCTCAGCGGGCTACGAGCAGTACTTC.

In its sample, this clone was seen once. The chain has TRBV18 and TRBJ1-2, with a weak D call TRBD1 (6 bases). CDR3 size: 14 residues. With 6 bases removed from V and 3 bases from J, the gap between germline ends came to 14 bases. The germline V gene encodes CDR1 KGHSH and CDR2 LQKENI. The CDR3 DNA sequence: TGTGCCAGCTCTGGGGACAACCTTTACTATGGCTACACCTTC. Translating gives CASSGDNLYYGYTF.

This clone was observed a handful of times. The chain has TRBV24-1 and TRBJ2-1; no firm D call. The CDR3 has 13 residues. Germline V gives CDR1 KGHDR, CDR2 SFDVKD. Trimming removed 5 bases at V and 0 bases at J, with 4 bases between. CDR3 protein: CATSAGSYNEQFF. CDR3 bases: TGTGCCACCAGTGCGGGCTCCTACAATGAGCAGTTCTTC.

The gene calls are TRBV29-1 and TRBJ1-5; D might be TRBD1 (5 bases). V dropped 4 bases and J dropped 6 bases, with 13 bases sitting between them. CDR3 length: 13 residues. CDR1 SQVTM and CDR2 ANQGSEA come from the germline V gene. CDR3: CSVGISGSQPQHF. In DNA form, the CDR3 reads TGCAGCGTTGGGATCTCAGGGTCTCAGCCCCAGCATTTT.

The chain joins TRBV28 to TRBJ2-7; tentative D call: TRBD1 (5 bases). Deletions cut 6 bases from V and 7 bases from J, with 13 bases between. Germline V gene data show CDR1 as MDHEN and CDR2 as SYDVKM. This CDR3 spans 12 amino acids. As DNA, the CDR3 is TGTGCCAGCAGCCTAGGGGCGCGGGAGCAGTACTTC. Translation gives CASSLGAREQYF.